The table lists the clone carrying this T cell receptor (beta chain) with a few counts. Unique molecular identifiers were linked by the library to individual cDNA molecules. TCRdb re-called the RACE reads with MiXCR, one entry per CDR3 protein. The sample lists tens of thousands of distinct CDR3 sequences, about 32% occurring once. The V end was cut by 0 bases, the J end by 0 bases, with 11 bases between. The CDR3 runs 16 residues. Germline V gene lookup returns CDR1 LGHDT and CDR2 YNNKEL (reference sequence). Sample time point: patch test 1, 2 weeks after DPC sensitization. Treatment: therapeutic diphenylcyclopropenone sensitization with weekly scalp DPC. Sample donors consisted of patients with alopecia, aged 18 to 70 years, who were suitable for DPC. The sample comes from a study of human T cells and chemical hapten exposure.

The chain employs TRBV3-1 and TRBJ1-2; D remains ambiguous. The source is a man aged 40-55 years with alopecia areata. Some clones in this sample may be carry-over from other donors' samples. The starting material was whole blood, obtained in connection with sensitization to the hapten diphenylcyclopropenone (DPC). CDR3 nucleotides: TGTGCCAGCAGCCAAGATGGGCGCCAGTCTAACTATGGCTACACCTTC. Translating it yields CASSQDGRQSNYGYTF.